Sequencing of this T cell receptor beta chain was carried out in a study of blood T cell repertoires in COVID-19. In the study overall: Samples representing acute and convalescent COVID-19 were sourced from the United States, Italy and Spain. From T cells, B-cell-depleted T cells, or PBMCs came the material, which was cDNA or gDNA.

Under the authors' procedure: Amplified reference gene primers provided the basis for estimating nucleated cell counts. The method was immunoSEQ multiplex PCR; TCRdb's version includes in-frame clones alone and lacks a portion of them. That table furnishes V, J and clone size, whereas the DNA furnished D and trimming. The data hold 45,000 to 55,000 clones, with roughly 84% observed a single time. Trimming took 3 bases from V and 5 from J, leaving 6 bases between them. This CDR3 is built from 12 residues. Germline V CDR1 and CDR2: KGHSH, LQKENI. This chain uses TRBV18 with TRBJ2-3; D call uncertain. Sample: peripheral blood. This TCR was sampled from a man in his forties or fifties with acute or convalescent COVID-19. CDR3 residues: CASSPHGDTQYF. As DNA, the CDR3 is TGTGCCAGCTCACCCCACGGAGATACGCAGTATTTT.